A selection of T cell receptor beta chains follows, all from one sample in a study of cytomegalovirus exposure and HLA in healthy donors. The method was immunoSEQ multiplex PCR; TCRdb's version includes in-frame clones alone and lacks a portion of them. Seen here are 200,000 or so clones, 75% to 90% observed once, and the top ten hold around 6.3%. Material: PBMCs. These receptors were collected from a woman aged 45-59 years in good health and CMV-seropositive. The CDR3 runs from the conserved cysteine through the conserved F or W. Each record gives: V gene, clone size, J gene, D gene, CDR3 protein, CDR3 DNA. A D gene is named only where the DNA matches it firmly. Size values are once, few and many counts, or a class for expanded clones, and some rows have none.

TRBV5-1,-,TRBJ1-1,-,CASSLGRSGVTEAFF,TGCGCCAGCAGCTTGGGCAGGAGCGGTGTGACTGAAGCTTTCTTT
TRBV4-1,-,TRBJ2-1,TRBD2,CASSQGPAGNEQFF,TGCGCCAGCAGCCAAGGTCCAGCGGGGAATGAGCAGTTCTTC
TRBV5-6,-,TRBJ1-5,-,CASSLAREQPQHF,TGTGCCAGCAGCTTGGCGAGGGAGCAGCCCCAGCATTTT
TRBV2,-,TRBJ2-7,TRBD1,CASRRPGQGAYEQYF,TGTGCCAGCAGGCGTCCGGGACAGGGAGCCTACGAGCAGTACTTC
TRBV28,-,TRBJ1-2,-,CASSPGGQVSYGYTF,TGTGCCAGCAGTCCCGGGGGGCAAGTTTCTTATGGCTACACCTTC
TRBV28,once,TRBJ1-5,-,CASSFGAGGQPQHF,TGTGCCAGCAGTTTCGGCGCGGGCGGGCAGCCCCAGCATTTT
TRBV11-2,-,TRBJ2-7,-,CASSLDRGFEQYF,TGTGCCAGCAGCTTAGATCGCGGCTTCGAGCAGTACTTC
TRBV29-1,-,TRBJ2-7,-,CRATGNEQYF,TGCAGAGCGACAGGTAACGAGCAGTACTTC
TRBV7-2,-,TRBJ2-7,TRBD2,CASSLEGLAGAYEQYF,TGTGCCAGCAGCTTAGAGGGACTAGCGGGGGCATACGAGCAGTACTTC
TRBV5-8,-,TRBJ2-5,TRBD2,CASGWGGYAIGETQYF,TGTGCCAGCGGATGGGGGGGATATGCGATTGGAGAGACCCAGTACTTC
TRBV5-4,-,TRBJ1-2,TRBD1,CASSWGTGGGYGYTF,TGTGCCAGCAGCTGGGGGACAGGGGGCGGCTATGGCTACACCTTC
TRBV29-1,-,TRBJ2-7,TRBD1,CSVVGGQGSYEQYF,TGCAGCGTTGTTGGGGGACAGGGGTCCTACGAGCAGTACTTC
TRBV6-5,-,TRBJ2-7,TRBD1,CASSYSTFQGAYEQYF,TGTGCCAGCAGTTACTCGACCTTCCAGGGGGCATACGAGCAGTACTTC
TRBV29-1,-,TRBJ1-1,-,CSESTGDTEAFF,TGCAGCGAGTCGACAGGTGACACTGAAGCTTTCTTT
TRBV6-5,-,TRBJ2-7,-,CASSSYSGSSYEQYF,TGTGCCAGCAGTTCCTATAGCGGTAGCTCCTACGAGCAGTACTTC
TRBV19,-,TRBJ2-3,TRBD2,CASSNWLAGRTDTQYF,TGTGCCAGTAGTAATTGGCTAGCGGGGCGCACAGATACGCAGTATTTT
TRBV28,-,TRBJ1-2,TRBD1,CASTPQTGGNGYTF,TGTGCCAGCACCCCACAGACAGGGGGCAATGGCTACACCTTC
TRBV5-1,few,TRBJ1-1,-,CASSFLGASEAFF,TGCGCCAGCAGCTTTCTAGGGGCGAGTGAAGCTTTCTTT
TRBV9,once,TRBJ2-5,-,CASSVGDTLDQETQYF,TGTGCCAGCAGCGTAGGGGACACCCTCGACCAAGAGACCCAGTACTTC
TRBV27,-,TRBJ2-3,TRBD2,CASRQLAGGSDTQYF,TGTGCCAGCAGACAACTAGCGGGAGGATCAGATACGCAGTATTTT
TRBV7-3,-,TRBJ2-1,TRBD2,CASSLGLADYNEQFF,TGTGCCAGCAGCTTAGGGCTAGCGGACTACAATGAGCAGTTCTTC
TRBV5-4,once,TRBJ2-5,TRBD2,CASSPRGGRETQYF,TGTGCCAGCAGCCCCCGGGGGGGCCGGGAGACCCAGTACTTC
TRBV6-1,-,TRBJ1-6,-,CASSEVSGISPLHF,TGTGCCAGCAGTGAAGTGTCAGGGATTTCACCCCTCCACTTT
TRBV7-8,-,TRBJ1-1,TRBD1,CASSPRTGSTEAFF,TGTGCCAGCAGCCCAAGGACAGGGAGCACTGAAGCTTTCTTT
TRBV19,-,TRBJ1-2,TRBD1,CASRIRGQGGEYYGYTF,TGTGCCAGTCGGATCCGAGGACAGGGAGGGGAGTACTATGGCTACACCTTC
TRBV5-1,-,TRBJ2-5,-,CASSPLPGETQYF,TGCGCCAGCAGCCCCCTTCCGGGGGAGACCCAGTACTTC
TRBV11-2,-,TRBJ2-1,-,CASSPISWESNEQFF,TGTGCCAGCAGCCCCATATCATGGGAGAGCAATGAGCAGTTCTTC
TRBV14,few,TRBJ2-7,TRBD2,CASSHTSGRSGEQYF,TGTGCCAGCAGCCATACTAGCGGGAGATCTGGTGAGCAGTACTTC
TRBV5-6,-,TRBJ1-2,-,CASSLARQYYGYTF,TGTGCCAGCAGCTTGGCCAGACAGTACTATGGCTACACCTTC
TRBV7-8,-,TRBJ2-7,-,CASSHSHYEQYF,TGTGCCAGCAGCCATTCCCACTACGAGCAGTACTTC
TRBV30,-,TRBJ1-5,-,CAWSGNNQPQHF,TGTGCCTGGTCCGGGAACAATCAGCCCCAGCATTTT
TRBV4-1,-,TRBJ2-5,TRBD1,CASSRPGQGVETQYF,TGCGCCAGCAGCCGGCCGGGACAGGGGGTCGAGACCCAGTACTTC
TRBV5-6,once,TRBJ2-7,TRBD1,CASSLRDRGREQYF,TGTGCCAGCAGCTTGCGGGACAGGGGCAGGGAGCAGTACTTC
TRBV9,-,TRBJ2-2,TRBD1,CASSARGSPNTGELFF,TGTGCCAGCAGCGCCAGGGGGAGCCCGAACACCGGGGAGCTGTTTTTT
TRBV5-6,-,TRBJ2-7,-,CASSNPAAAGLYEQYF,TGTGCCAGCAGCAACCCTGCCGCCGCAGGGCTCTACGAGCAGTACTTC
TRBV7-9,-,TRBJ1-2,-,CASRPGWVRPSSNYGYTF,TGTGCCAGCAGACCTGGGTGGGTCAGGCCGAGCTCTAACTATGGCTACACCTTC
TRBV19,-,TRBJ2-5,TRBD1,CASSLTGGETQYF,TGTGCCAGTAGTCTAACAGGGGGAGAGACCCAGTACTTC
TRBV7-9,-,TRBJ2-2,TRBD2,CASSAGLAGGELFF,TGTGCCAGCAGCGCCGGACTAGCAGGCGGGGAGCTGTTTTTT
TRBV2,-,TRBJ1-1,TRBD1,CATRTGMNTEAFF,TGTGCCACCCGGACAGGCATGAACACTGAAGCTTTCTTT
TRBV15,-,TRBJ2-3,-,CATTSDYSTDTQYF,TGTGCCACAACCTCGGACTACAGCACAGATACGCAGTATTTT
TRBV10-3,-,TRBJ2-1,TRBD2,CATTSGGSNNEQFF,TGTGCCACCACTAGCGGGGGGTCAAACAATGAGCAGTTCTTC
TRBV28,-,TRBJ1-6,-,CASSLGQNNSPLHF,TGTGCCAGCAGTTTAGGACAGAATAATTCACCCCTCCACTTT
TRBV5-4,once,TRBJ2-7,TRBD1,CASSRDRAYEQYF,TGTGCCAGCAGCAGGGACAGGGCCTACGAGCAGTACTTC
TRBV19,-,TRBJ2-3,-,CASSISDNPPTDTQYF,TGTGCCAGTAGTATTAGCGACAACCCCCCCACAGATACGCAGTATTTT
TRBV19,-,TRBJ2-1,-,CASSRYRVGNNEQFF,TGTGCCAGTAGTCGCTACAGGGTCGGTAACAATGAGCAGTTCTTC
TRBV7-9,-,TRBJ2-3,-,CASSPLGAF,TGTGCCAGCAGCCCTCTGGGCGCTTTT
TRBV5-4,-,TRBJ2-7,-,CASSAVESYEQYF,TGTGCCAGCAGCGCAGTTGAATCCTACGAGCAGTACTTC
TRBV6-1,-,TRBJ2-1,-,CASRVHYSIDEQFF,TGTGCCAGCAGAGTTCACTACTCTATTGATGAGCAGTTCTTC
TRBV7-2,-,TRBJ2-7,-,CASSLEVGGHEQYF,TGTGCCAGCAGCTTAGAAGTCGGAGGCCACGAGCAGTACTTC
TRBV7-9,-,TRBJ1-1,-,CSSSSDSPRTLRLNTEAFF,TGTTCCAGCAGCTCGGACAGCCCAAGGACTCTGCGTCTGAACACTGAAGCTTTCTTT
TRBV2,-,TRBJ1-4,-,CASSPSSRGELFF,TGTGCCAGCAGTCCGAGTAGCAGGGGCGAACTGTTTTTT
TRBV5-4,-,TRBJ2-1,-,CASSLSGNYNEQFF,TGTGCCAGCAGCTTGTCAGGGAACTACAATGAGCAGTTCTTC
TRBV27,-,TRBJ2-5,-,CASSFRHGETQYF,TGTGCCAGCAGTTTCCGGCACGGGGAGACCCAGTACTTC
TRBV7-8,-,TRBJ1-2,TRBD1,CASSPDRDYGYTF,TGTGCCAGCAGCCCCGACAGGGACTATGGCTACACCTTC
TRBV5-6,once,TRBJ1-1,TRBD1,CASSGGQGALTEAFF,TGTGCCAGCAGCGGAGGACAGGGGGCTCTTACTGAAGCTTTCTTT
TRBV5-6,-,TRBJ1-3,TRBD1,CASSRRTGFGNTIYF,TGTGCCAGCAGCCGACGGACAGGGTTTGGAAACACCATATATTTT
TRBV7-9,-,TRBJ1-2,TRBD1,CASSPPGTASYGYTF,TGTGCCAGCAGCCCGCCCGGGACAGCCTCCTATGGCTACACCTTC